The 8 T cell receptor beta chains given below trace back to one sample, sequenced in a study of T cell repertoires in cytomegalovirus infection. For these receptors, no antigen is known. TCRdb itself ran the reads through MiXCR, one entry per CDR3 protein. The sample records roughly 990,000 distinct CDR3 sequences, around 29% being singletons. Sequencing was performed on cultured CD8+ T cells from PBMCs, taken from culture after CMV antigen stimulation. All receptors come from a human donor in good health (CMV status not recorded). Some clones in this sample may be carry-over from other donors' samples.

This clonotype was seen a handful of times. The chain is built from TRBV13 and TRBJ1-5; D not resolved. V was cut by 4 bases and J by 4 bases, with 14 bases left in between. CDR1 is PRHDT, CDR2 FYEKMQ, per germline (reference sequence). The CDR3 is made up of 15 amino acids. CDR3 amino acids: CASSSTFAENQPQHF. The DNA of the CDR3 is TGTGCCAGCAGCTCGACGTTTGCGGAGAATCAGCCCCAGCATTTT.

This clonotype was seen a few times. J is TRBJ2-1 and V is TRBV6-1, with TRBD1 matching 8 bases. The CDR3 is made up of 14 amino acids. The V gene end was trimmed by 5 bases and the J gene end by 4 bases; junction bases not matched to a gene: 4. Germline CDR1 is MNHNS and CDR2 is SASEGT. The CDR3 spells CASSYRQGYNEQFF. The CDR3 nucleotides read TGTGCCAGCAGTTATAGACAGGGGTACAATGAGCAGTTCTTC.

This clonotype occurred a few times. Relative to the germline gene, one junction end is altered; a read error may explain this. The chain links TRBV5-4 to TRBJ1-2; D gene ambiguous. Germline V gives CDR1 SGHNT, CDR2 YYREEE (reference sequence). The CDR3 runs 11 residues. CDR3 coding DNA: TGTGCCAGCAGCTTGCGTCAGCTATCTGCCTTC. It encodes CASSLRQLSAF.

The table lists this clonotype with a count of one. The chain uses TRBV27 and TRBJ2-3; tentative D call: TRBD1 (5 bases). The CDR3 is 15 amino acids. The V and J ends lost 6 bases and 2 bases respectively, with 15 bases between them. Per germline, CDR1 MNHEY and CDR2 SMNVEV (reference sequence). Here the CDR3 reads CASRSAGFPTDTQYF. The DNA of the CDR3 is TGTGCCAGCAGATCGGCAGGGTTCCCCACAGATACGCAGTATTTT.

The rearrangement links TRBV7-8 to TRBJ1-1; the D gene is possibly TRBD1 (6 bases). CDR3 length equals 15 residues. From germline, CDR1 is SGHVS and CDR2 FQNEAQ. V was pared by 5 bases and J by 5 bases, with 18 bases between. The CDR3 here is CASSPSSRGGTEAFF. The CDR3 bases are TGTGCCAGCAGCCCTAGTAGCAGGGGTGGGACTGAAGCTTTCTTT.

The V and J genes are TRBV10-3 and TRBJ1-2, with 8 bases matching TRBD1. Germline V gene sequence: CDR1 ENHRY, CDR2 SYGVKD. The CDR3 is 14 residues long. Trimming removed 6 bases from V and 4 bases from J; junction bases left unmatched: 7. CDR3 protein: CAISSDREPYGYTF. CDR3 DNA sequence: TGTGCCATCAGCTCGGACAGGGAACCCTATGGCTACACCTTC.

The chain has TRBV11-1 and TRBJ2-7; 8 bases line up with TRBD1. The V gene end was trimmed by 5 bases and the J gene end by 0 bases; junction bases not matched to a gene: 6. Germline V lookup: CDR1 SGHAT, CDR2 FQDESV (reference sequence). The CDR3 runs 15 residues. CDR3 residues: CASSLGTGRSYEQYV. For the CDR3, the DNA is TGTGCCAGCAGCCTAGGGACAGGCCGCTCCTACGAGCAGTACGTC.

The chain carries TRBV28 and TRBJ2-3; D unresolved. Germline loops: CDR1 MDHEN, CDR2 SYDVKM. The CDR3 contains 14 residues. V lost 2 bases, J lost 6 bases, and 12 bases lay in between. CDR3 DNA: TGTGCCAGCAGTTTACCCTCCAAATTCGATACGCAGTATTTT. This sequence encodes CASSLPSKFDTQYF.